These T cell receptor beta chains were read from a single sample in a study of blood T cell repertoires in COVID-19. The data were produced by immunoSEQ multiplex PCR, yet TCRdb's version contains in-frame clones alone and is incomplete. The sample yields 200,000 to 250,000 clones, almost 85% seen once. Sample: PBMCs or T cells enriched from blood (not recorded which). The receptors were gathered from a man in his forties who had recovered from COVID-19. Each CDR3 is given without its conserved first and last residue.

cdr3_aa j_call v_call
ASSLGTENEAF TRBJ1-1 TRBV7-3
ASRESATNEKLF TRBJ1-4 TRBV7-2
AWSAGSLAF TRBJ1-1 TRBV30
ASSPQVRYEQY TRBJ2-7 TRBV7-2
ASSVADGLAGDTQY TRBJ2-3 TRBV9
AWGKASRGTGELF TRBJ2-2 TRBV30
ASSEYGTSGTDTQY TRBJ2-3 TRBV10-1
SVRWTGQNTEAF TRBJ1-1 TRBV29-1
ASSPQAANYGYT TRBJ1-2 TRBV28
AWSRSSYNSPLH TRBJ1-6 TRBV30
ASSPRERRSGNTIY TRBJ1-3 TRBV4-1
ASSFNRRGETQY TRBJ2-5 TRBV5-1
ASSPRGTGWSYGYT TRBJ1-2 TRBV27
ASSVTGGEKYEQY TRBJ2-7 TRBV9
ASSLRRITEAF TRBJ1-1 TRBV7-2
ASSLPLPGSIGETQY TRBJ2-5 TRBV7-8
ESGDEYNEQF TRBJ2-1 TRBV5-8
ASTYQYQETQY TRBJ2-5 TRBV2
ATSAGLDRGELF TRBJ2-2 TRBV24-1
AITADINSPLH TRBJ1-6 TRBV10-3
ASSEWETSGGDEQY TRBJ2-7 TRBV6-1
ASSSSRQGTEAF TRBJ1-1 TRBV19
ASSLAYSGSGETQY TRBJ2-5 TRBV5-1